This T cell receptor beta chain was identified in a study of blood T cells in healthy people across ages. Findings and limits, study-wide: Older individuals had lower TCR beta diversity per million T cells (the decline was roughly linear).

This clonotype appeared a few times. The antigen is undetermined. For the second PCR, which ran for roughly 6 to 12 cycles, a sample-barcoded 5' primer and a J-beta primer mix were used. Each CDR3 protein is one row after TCRdb ran MiXCR on the 5' RACE reads. The repertoire has over 1,300,000 distinct CDR3 sequences, around 59% of them found once; the top ten carry more than 6%. Germline V CDR1 and CDR2: MNHEY, SVGAGI. The V gene lost 3 bases and the J gene lost 3 bases, with 6 bases spanning the gap. This CDR3 has 13 amino acids. Sequencing was carried out using blood. The gene calls are TRBV6-5 and TRBJ1-3; D gene ambiguous. The TCR sequence derives from a man in his late teens or twenties in good health. The CDR3 sequence is CASSYGGGNTIYF. CDR3 sequence (DNA): TGTGCCAGCAGTTATGGTGGTGGAAACACCATATATTTT.